This record covers a single T cell receptor (beta chain). Germline CDR1 is SGHTA and CDR2 is FQGNSA. The CDR3 is 15 amino acids. The ends lost 0 bases at V and 9 bases at J; junction bases unmatched: 7. This record comes from a study of technical replicates of blood from a few donors. Clones were read by immunoSEQ multiplex PCR, and TCRdb kept only the in-frame ones, dropping some. In the table there are some 31,000 clones, roughly nine tenths of which are singletons. The source of this sequence is a human donor in good health. Some clones in this sample may be carry-over from other donors' samples. This chain joins TRBV7-2 and TRBJ2-1, with 8 positions matching TRBD2. The sequencing sample was made of PBMCs. CDR3 bases: TGTGCCAGCAGCTTAGCCCTGGCTCGGGGGGGTGAGCAGTTCTTC. The encoded protein is CASSLALARGGEQFF.